This TCR beta chain stems from a study of breast tumors, draining lymph nodes, adjacent tissues (dated by TCRdb to 2015 to 2016). Concerning the study at large: The study compared TCR beta repertoires across tumor, adjacent nontumor tissue and axillary lymph nodes from breast cancer patients. The study aimed to assess the relationships and possible T-cell exchange between tumor, surrounding tissue and draining lymph node repertoires in human breast cancer.

Data came from an Illumina HiSeq 2000. TCR beta chain libraries were generated through multiplex PCR amplification. High-throughput sequencing was used to analyze the amplified TCR beta chain products. TCRdb handled the public reads itself, with Q25 trimming in fastp and clone calling in MiXCR, and kept productive beta chains. Identical CDR3 proteins give one entry, which carries the most common genes and DNA. This sample holds about 60,000 distinct CDR3 sequences; approximately 62% were observed only once. The ten most abundant clones make up roughly 18% of the sample. Concerning this clonotype itself: The antigen this receptor binds is unknown. Per-nucleotide qualities are absent, and no much larger clonotype sits a single base away.

Looking up the germline V gene yields CDR1 MGHRA and CDR2 YSYEKL. V is cut back by 3 bases and J by 6 bases, with 5 bases in the junction unmatched. Inclusive of the bounding cysteine and phenylalanine, the CDR3 is 13 residues long. The read is trimmed to its CDR3 DNA, 39 bases read in frame from base 1. What the authors observed across the whole study: T-cell repertoire diversity in tumors was found to be lower than in lymph nodes but higher than in nontumor tissue, and preferential V and J gene usage was observed. The data were considered consistent with the idea that most tumor T cells come from the lymph node and then expand in tumor tissue. The conclusion that tumor T cells originate in lymph nodes was framed as consistent with a hypothesis rather than directly demonstrated. Tumor and nontumor tissue repertoires were found to be significantly more similar in luminal-like than in basal-like breast cancer.

The receptor's source is a female donor with breast cancer. Some clones in this sample may be carry-over from other donors' samples. The V gene is TRBV4-1 and the J gene is TRBJ2-7, with 7 bases aligning to TRBD1. The sequenced material came from breast tumor tissue. The CDR3 reads CASSQVQGTEQYF. The DNA reads TGCGCCAGCAGCCAGGTACAGGGGACCGAGCAGTACTTC.